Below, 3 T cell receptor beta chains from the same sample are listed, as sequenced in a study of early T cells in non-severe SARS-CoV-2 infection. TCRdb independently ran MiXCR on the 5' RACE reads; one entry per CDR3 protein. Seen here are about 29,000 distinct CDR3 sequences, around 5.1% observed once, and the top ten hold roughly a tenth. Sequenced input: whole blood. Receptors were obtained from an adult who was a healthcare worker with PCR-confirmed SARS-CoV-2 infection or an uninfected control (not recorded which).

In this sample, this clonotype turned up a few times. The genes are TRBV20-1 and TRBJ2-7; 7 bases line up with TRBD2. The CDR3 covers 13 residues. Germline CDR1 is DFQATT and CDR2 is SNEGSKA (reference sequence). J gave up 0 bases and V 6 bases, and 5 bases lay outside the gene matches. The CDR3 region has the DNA TGCAGTGCATCCAGCGGGACCTCCTACGAGCAGTACTTC. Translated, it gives CSASSGTSYEQYF.

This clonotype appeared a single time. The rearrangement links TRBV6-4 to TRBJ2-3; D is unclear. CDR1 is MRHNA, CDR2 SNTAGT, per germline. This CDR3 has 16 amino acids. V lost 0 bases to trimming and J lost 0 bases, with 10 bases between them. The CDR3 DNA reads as TGTGCCAGCAGTGACTCGATAAGTTCTAGCACAGATACGCAGTATTTT. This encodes CASSDSISSSTDTQYF.

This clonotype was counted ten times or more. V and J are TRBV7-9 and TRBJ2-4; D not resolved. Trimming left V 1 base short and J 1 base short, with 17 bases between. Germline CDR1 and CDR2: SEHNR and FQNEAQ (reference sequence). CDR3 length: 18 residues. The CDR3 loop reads CASSLVQYKVGAKNIQYF. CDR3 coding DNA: TGTGCCAGCAGCTTAGTACAGTATAAGGTTGGGGCCAAAAACATTCAGTACTTC.